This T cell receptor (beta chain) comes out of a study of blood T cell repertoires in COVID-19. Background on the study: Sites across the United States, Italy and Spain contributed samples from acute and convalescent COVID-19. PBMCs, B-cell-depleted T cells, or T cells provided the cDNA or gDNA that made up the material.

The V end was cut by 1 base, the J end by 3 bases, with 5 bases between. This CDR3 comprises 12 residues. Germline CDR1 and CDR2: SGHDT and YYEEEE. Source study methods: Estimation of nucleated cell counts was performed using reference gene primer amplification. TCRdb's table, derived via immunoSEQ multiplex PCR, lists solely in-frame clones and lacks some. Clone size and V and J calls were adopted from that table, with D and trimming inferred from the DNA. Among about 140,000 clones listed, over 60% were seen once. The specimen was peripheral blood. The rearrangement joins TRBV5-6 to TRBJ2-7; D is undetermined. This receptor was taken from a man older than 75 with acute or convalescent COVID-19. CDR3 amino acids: CASSLNIYEQYF. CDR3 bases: TGTGCCAGCAGCTTGAACATCTACGAGCAGTACTTC.